The 22 T cell receptor beta chains reported below all come from one sample, sequenced in a study of T-cell reconstitution after alpha-beta-depleted transplantation in children. Using unique molecular identifiers, the investigators prepared the TCRbeta library. One entry per CDR3 protein, called by TCRdb with MiXCR from the PCR reads. The table shows about 540,000 distinct CDR3 sequences, with approximately 16% occurring only once. The sequencing used PBMCs from the stem cell graft donor, collected from the stem cell graft. Receptor source: a human donor who donated a stem cell graft to a child with acute lymphoblastic leukemia.

J is TRBJ2-3 and V is TRBV11-1, with 12 positions matching TRBD2. There are 17 residues in the CDR3. With V trimmed by 4 bases and J by 0 bases, 5 bases remained unmatched. Per germline, CDR1 SGHAT and CDR2 FQDESV (reference sequence). This CDR3 is CASSWPLAGGSTDTQYF. CDR3 bases: TGTGCCAGCAGCTGGCCCCTAGCGGGAGGGAGCACAGATACGCAGTATTTT.

This clonotype was counted between two and nine times. V is TRBV20-1 and J is TRBJ1-6; 7 bases match TRBD1. The V gene end was trimmed by 4 bases and the J gene end by 6 bases; junction bases not matched to a gene: 6. Germline lookup yields CDR1 DFQATT and CDR2 SNEGSKA (reference sequence). The CDR3 is made up of 14 amino acids. The CDR3 protein is CSATSGTANSPLHF. For the CDR3, the DNA is TGCAGTGCTACATCCGGGACAGCTAATTCACCCCTCCACTTT.

In nucleotides, the CDR3 is TGTGCCAGCAGTATGGGACTAGCCTACAATGAGCAGTTCTTC. It codes for CASSMGLAYNEQFF. J is TRBJ2-1 and V is TRBV27, with 8 bases aligning to TRBD2. This CDR3 region has 14 residues. Germline values: CDR1 MNHEY, CDR2 SMNVEV (reference sequence). V shed 5 bases and J 2 bases; nucleotides not matched to a gene: 2.

The chain is built from TRBV7-9 and TRBJ2-1; D is unresolved. The CDR3 is made up of 10 amino acids. Trimming shortened V by 8 bases and J by 7 bases, and 6 bases separated the two germline ends. From germline, CDR1 is SEHNR and CDR2 FQNEAQ (reference sequence). The CDR3 reads CASSKNEQFF. As DNA, the CDR3 is TGTGCCAGCTCAAAAAATGAGCAGTTCTTC.

There are many counts of this clonotype. V gene TRBV20-1 combines with J gene TRBJ2-2, with 10 positions matching TRBD2. The CDR3 contains 16 residues. Germline trimming cut 0 bases from V and 6 bases from J; bases unmatched to any gene: 7. Germline-derived CDR1 and CDR2 are DFQATT and SNEGSKA (reference sequence). The CDR3 nucleotides read TGCAGTGCTAGAGATATCCTAGCGGGAGACGCCGGGGAGCTGTTTTTT. Amino acid sequence: CSARDILAGDAGELFF.

V usage is TRBV6-1 and J usage is TRBJ2-7; D tentatively fits TRBD1 or TRBD2 (5 bases each). This CDR3 is 14 amino acids long. Trimming stripped 10 bases from V and 6 bases from J, with 22 bases between. Germline V gene sequence: CDR1 MNHNS, CDR2 SASEGT. The DNA of the CDR3 is TGTGCCACCCAGAAACGGGACCACTTAGTCGAGCAGTACTTC. It specifies CATQKRDHLVEQYF.

This clonotype has more than one count but fewer than ten. The J gene is TRBJ1-3, the V gene TRBV6-1; D may be TRBD1 (5 bases). The germline V gene has CDR1 MNHNS and CDR2 SASEGT. Trimming removed 5 bases from V and 1 base from J, with 9 bases in between. This CDR3 is 14 amino acids long. This chain's CDR3 is CASSTGPSGNTIYF. CDR3 DNA: TGTGCCAGCAGTACAGGTCCGTCTGGAAACACCATATATTTT.

This clonotype was counted a few times. V gene TRBV27 combines with J gene TRBJ2-1; TRBD2 matches at 7 bases. CDR1 and CDR2 (germline): MNHEY, SMNVEV (reference sequence). This CDR3 spans 14 amino acids. The V segment lost 9 bases and the J segment 8 bases; nucleotides outside the gene matches: 13. Here the CDR3 reads CASLGRTRSHEQFF. CDR3 nucleotides: TGTGCCAGTCTAGGCCGGACTAGAAGCCATGAGCAGTTCTTC.

Remarks on this clonotype: A much larger clone is a single base away; this may be a read error. Likely a read error: the CDR3 ends without its conserved phenylalanine or tryptophan. The chain recombines TRBV9 with TRBJ2-7, with a weak D call TRBD2 (5 bases). CDR1 and CDR2 (germline): SGDLS, YYNGEE. The CDR3 spans 14 residues. The germline V and J ends were trimmed by 4 bases and 0 bases, with 11 bases remaining between them. CDR3 sequence: CASSQRESSYEQYI. The CDR3 nucleotides are TGTGCCAGCAGCCAGAGGGAGAGCTCCTACGAGCAGTACATC.

This clonotype has more than one count but fewer than ten. The genes are TRBV29-1 and TRBJ2-3, with D tentatively TRBD1 or TRBD2 (7 bases each). CDR3 length: 16 residues. Trimming stripped 7 bases from V and 2 bases from J, with 22 bases between. In germline, CDR1 is SQVTM, CDR2 ANQGSEA. This CDR3 is CSAGGQRIRPTDTQYF. The CDR3 coding sequence is TGCAGCGCGGGGGGACAGCGGATTCGTCCCACAGATACGCAGTATTTT.

This chain links TRBV5-1 with TRBJ2-5, with TRBD2 matching 9 bases. The CDR3 runs 15 residues. Germline CDR1 SGHRS, CDR2 YFSETQ. Unmatched junction bases numbered 5, after V lost 0 bases and J lost 5 bases. The CDR3 sequence: CASSLASGTGETQYF. Written as DNA, the CDR3 is TGCGCCAGCAGCTTGGCTAGCGGGACGGGGGAGACCCAGTACTTC.

Only a few counts were recorded for this clonotype. This chain links TRBV11-2 with TRBJ1-1, with D perhaps TRBD1 (5 bases). V lost 2 bases and J 0 bases, leaving 10 bases between the germline ends. Germline CDR1 SGHAT, CDR2 FQNNGV. The CDR3 extends over 15 amino acids. The CDR3 DNA follows: TGTGCCAGCAGCTTAAAAGGGGCCATGAACACTGAAGCTTTCTTT. Translation gives CASSLKGAMNTEAFF.

This chain joins TRBV5-1 and TRBJ1-3; 9 bases fit TRBD1. This CDR3 has 16 residues. Germline CDR1 is SGHRS and CDR2 is YFSETQ. V lost 4 bases and J lost 0; bases outside the gene matches: 5. CDR3 nucleotides: TGCGCCAGCAGCCTGGACAGGGGATACTCTGGAAACACCATATATTTT. It specifies CASSLDRGYSGNTIYF.

This chain connects TRBV12-3 or TRBV12-4 to TRBJ2-7, with unresolved D. This CDR3 is 13 amino acids long. V dropped 8 bases and J dropped 6 bases, with 17 bases sitting between them. CDR3 sequence: CASGKGGSLEQYF. DNA for the CDR3: TGTGCCAGCGGCAAGGGTGGATCTCTCGAGCAGTACTTC.

V and J are TRBV5-1 and TRBJ2-1, with TRBD1 matching 7 bases. CDR1 and CDR2 (germline): SGHRS, YFSETQ. CDR3 size: 18 residues. The V and J ends lost 6 bases and 0 bases, in that order; junction bases with no gene match: 15. The CDR3 DNA reads as TGCGCCAGCACTCCGGGACAGAGGGACGTCCGCTCCTACAATGAGCAGTTCTTC. This sequence encodes CASTPGQRDVRSYNEQFF. Using reference TRBV5-1 and TRBJ2-1 for the parts outside the CDR3, the full variable domain is KAGVTQTPRYLIKTRGQQVTLSCSPISGHRSVSWYQQTPGQGLQFLFEYFSETQRNKGNFPGRFSGRQFSNSRSEMNVSTLELGDSALYLCASTPGQRDVRSYNEQFFGPGTRLTVL.

This clonotype was counted a few times. The CDR3 DNA follows: TGTGCGTATAGGGACACTGAAGCTTTCTTT. This encodes CAYRDTEAFF. The J gene is TRBJ1-1, the V gene TRBV2; D unclear. The CDR3 spans 10 residues. Germline V lookup: CDR1 SNHLY, CDR2 FYNNEI.

The chain combines TRBV15 with TRBJ1-5; D might be TRBD1 (6 bases). This CDR3 is 18 amino acids long. The germline CDR1 and CDR2 sequences are LNHNV and YYDKDF (reference sequence). V lost 2 bases to trimming and J lost 7 bases, with 24 bases between them. CDR3 amino acids: CATSRQIRRGWRGQPQHF. The DNA for the CDR3 is TGTGCCACCAGCAGACAAATAAGGAGGGGGTGGCGGGGGCAGCCCCAGCATTTT. The variable domain in full, completed from reference TRBV15 and TRBJ1-5, reads DAMVIQNPRYQVTQFGKPVTLSCSQTLNHNVMYWYQQKSSQAPKLLFHYYDKDFNNEADTPDNFQSRRPNTSFCFLDIRSPGLGDTAMYLCATSRQIRRGWRGQPQHFGDGTRLSIL.

This clonotype was seen a handful of times. The V call is TRBV11-2, the J call TRBJ2-3; D is uncertain. This CDR3 region has 14 residues. The germline gives CDR1 SGHAT, CDR2 FQNNGV. The V and J ends lost 1 base and 0 bases respectively, with 5 bases between them. The CDR3 sequence: CASSLVTSTDTQYF. Here the CDR3 DNA reads TGTGCCAGCAGCTTAGTAACTAGCACAGATACGCAGTATTTT. Full variable domain (outside the CDR3, taken from reference TRBV11-2 and TRBJ2-3): EAGVAQSPRYKIIEKRQSVAFWCNPISGHATLYWYQQILGQGPKLLIQFQNNGVVDDSQLPKDRFSAERLKGVDSTLKIQPAKLEDSAVYLCASSLVTSTDTQYFGPGTRLTVL.

This clonotype has just a few counts. The chain carries TRBV5-5 and TRBJ1-5; D possibly corresponds to TRBD1 (5 bases). Germline V lookup: CDR1 SGHKS, CDR2 YYEKEE (reference sequence). The CDR3 contains 16 residues. Trimming left V 6 bases short and J 1 base short, with 17 bases between. CDR3 amino acids: CASNLGHQISNQPQHF. CDR3 sequence (DNA): TGTGCCAGCAACCTCGGACACCAGATCAGCAATCAGCCCCAGCATTTT.

A note on this clonotype: At one boundary the junction diverges from the germline segment, which might be a read error. This chain uses TRBV3-1 with TRBJ2-1; a possible D gene is TRBD2 (6 bases). The CDR3 is 12 amino acids. Germline CDR1 reads LGHDT; CDR2 reads YNNKEL (reference sequence). The CDR3 loop is CASGHDGGFPFF. CDR3 sequence (DNA): TGTGCCAGCGGCCACGACGGGGGATTCCCGTTCTTC.

The table lists this clonotype with a few counts. CDR3 residues: CSAGNYEQYF. The CDR3 DNA is TGCAGTGCTGGGAACTACGAGCAGTACTTC. V is TRBV20-1 and J is TRBJ2-7, with unresolved D. The CDR3 runs 10 residues. V lost 5 bases and J 3 bases, leaving 5 bases between the germline ends. In germline, CDR1 is DFQATT, CDR2 SNEGSKA (reference sequence).

This clonotype was detected a few times. This chain joins TRBV5-1 and TRBJ1-5; TRBD1 might be the D (5 bases). Trimming shortened V by 0 bases and J by 7 bases, and 8 bases separated the two germline ends. The CDR3 sequence is 13 residues long. Germline values: CDR1 SGHRS, CDR2 YFSETQ. The CDR3 spells CASSLEGIQPQHF. CDR3 DNA sequence: TGCGCCAGCAGCTTGGAGGGGATCCAGCCCCAGCATTTT.